The clone carrying this TCR beta chain was detected once. The table came from immunoSEQ multiplex PCR; TCRdb's copy has only in-frame clones and leaves some out. Here the sample spans about 41,000 clones, 70% to 90% being singletons. These data originate in a study of blood T cell repertoires in COVID-19. Study at large: Specimens from acute and convalescent COVID-19 originated in the United States, Italy and Spain. The cDNA or gDNA used as material had been derived from T cells, B-cell-depleted T cells, or PBMCs.

Germline V CDR1 and CDR2: SGHTS, YDEGEE. This CDR3 contains 16 residues. Trimming pared 7 bases from V and 3 bases from J, leaving 19 bases between. V gene TRBV5-8 combines with J gene TRBJ2-2, with D maybe TRBD1 (6 bases). The origin of this receptor is a man in his sixties with acute or convalescent COVID-19. Sequenced: peripheral blood. Here the CDR3 reads CASGRGSRGYTGELFF. DNA for the CDR3: TGTGCCAGCGGCCGAGGGTCCAGGGGTTACACCGGGGAGCTGTTTTTT.